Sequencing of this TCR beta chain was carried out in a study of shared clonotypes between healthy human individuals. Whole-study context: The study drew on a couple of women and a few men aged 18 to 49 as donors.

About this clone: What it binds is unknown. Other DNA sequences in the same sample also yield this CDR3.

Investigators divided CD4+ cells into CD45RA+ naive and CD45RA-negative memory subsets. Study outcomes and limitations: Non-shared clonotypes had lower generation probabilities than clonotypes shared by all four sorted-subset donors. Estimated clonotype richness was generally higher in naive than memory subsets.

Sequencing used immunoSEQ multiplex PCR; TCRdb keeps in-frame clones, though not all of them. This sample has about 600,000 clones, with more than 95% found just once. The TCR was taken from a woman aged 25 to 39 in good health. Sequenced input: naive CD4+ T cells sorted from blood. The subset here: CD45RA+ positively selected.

In DNA form, the CDR3 reads TGCGCCAGCAGCTTACAGGGTTACGAGCAGTACTTC. This codes for CASSLQGYEQYF. The chain is built from TRBV5-1 and TRBJ2-5, with D perhaps TRBD1 (6 bases). The J call may be in error: the DNA end matches TRBJ2-7 better. The CDR3 has 12 amino acids. CDR1 is SGHRS, CDR2 YFSETQ, per germline.